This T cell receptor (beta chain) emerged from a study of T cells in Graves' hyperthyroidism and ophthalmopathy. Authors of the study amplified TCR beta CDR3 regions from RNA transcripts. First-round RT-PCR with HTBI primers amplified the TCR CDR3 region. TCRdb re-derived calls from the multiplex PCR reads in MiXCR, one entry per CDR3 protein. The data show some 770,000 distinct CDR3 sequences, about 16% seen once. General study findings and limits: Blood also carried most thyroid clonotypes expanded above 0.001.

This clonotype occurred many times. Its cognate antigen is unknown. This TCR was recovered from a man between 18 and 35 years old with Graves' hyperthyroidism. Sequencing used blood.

CDR3 DNA sequence: TGTGCCACCAGCAGAGATTCGGCCAGGGCATACGAGCAGTACTTC. It encodes CATSRDSARAYEQYF. The genes are TRBV15 and TRBJ2-7, with D possibly being TRBD1 (5 bases). Trimming removed 0 bases from V and 4 bases from J, with 13 bases in between. Germline V lookup: CDR1 LNHNV, CDR2 YYDKDF (reference sequence). This CDR3 contains 15 residues.